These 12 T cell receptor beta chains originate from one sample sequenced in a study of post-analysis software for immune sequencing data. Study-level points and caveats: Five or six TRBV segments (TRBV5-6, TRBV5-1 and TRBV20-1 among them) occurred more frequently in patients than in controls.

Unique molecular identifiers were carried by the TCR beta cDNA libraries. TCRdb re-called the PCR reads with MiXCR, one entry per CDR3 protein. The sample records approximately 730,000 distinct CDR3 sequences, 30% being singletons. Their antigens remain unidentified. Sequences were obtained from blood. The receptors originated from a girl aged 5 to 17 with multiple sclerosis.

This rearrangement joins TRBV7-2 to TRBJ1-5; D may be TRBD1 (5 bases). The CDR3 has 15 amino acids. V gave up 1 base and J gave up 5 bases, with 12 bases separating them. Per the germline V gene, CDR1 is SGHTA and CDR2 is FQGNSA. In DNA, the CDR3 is TGTGCCAGCAGCTTAGATGGCAGGGCTCATCAGCCCCAGCATTTT. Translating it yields CASSLDGRAHQPQHF.

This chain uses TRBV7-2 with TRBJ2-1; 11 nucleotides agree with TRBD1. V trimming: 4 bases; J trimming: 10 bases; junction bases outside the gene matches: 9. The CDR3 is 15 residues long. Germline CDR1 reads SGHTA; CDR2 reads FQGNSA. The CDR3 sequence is CASSSQGQGAWEQFF. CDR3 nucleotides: TGTGCCAGCAGCTCGCAAGGACAGGGGGCTTGGGAGCAGTTCTTC.

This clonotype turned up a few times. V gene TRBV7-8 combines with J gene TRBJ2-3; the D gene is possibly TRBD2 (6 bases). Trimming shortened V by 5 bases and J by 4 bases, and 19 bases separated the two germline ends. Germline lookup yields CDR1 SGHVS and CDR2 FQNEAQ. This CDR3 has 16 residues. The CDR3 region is CASSPNSGRRADTQYF. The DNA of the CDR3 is TGTGCCAGCAGCCCTAATTCCGGGAGACGGGCAGATACGCAGTATTTT.

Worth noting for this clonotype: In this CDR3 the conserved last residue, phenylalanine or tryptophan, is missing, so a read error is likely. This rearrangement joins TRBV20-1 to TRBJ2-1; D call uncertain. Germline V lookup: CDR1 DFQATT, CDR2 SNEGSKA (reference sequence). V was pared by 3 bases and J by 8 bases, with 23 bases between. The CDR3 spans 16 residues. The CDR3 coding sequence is TGCAGTGCTAGGGACCGTTCGGCGGCGGTTTTCCATGAGCAGTTCTGC. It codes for CSARDRSAAVFHEQFC.

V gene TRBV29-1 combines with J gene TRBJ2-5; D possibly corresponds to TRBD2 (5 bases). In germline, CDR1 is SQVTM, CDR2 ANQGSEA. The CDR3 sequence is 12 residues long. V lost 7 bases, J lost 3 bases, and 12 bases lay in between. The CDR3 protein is CSGKEGEETQYF. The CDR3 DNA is TGCAGCGGGAAAGAGGGAGAAGAGACCCAGTACTTC.

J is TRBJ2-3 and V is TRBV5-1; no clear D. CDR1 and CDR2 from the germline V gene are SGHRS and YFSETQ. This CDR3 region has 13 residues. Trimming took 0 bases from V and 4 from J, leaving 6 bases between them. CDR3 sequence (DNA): TGCGCCAGCAGCTTGGGCTATTCAGATACGCAGTATTTT. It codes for CASSLGYSDTQYF.

The chain's CDR3 is CASSFGSGINEQFF. CDR3 coding DNA: TGTGCCAGCAGCTTTGGTTCAGGCATCAATGAGCAGTTCTTC. The V gene is TRBV7-2, the J gene TRBJ2-1; no reliable D call. This CDR3 is built from 14 residues. V was shortened by 3 bases and J by 6 bases, with 12 bases between the two germline ends. Germline lookup yields CDR1 SGHTA and CDR2 FQGNSA.

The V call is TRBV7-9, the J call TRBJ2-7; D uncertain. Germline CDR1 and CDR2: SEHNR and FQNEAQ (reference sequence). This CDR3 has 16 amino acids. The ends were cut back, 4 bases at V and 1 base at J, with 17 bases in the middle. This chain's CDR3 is CASSSVDMGRSYEQYF. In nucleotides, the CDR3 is TGTGCCAGCAGCTCAGTAGATATGGGCCGTTCCTACGAGCAGTACTTC.

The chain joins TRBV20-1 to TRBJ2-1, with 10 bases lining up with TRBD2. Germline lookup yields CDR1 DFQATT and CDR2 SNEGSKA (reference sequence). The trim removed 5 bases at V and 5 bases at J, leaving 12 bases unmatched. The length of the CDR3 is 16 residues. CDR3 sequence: CSARNLLAGSDNEQFF. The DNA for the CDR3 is TGCAGTGCTCGAAACTTACTAGCGGGATCGGACAATGAGCAGTTCTTC.

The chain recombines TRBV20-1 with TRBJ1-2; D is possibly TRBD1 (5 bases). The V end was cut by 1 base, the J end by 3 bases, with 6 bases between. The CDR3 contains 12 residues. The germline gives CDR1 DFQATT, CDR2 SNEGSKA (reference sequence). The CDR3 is CSARGGDYGYTF. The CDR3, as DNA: TGCAGTGCTAGAGGGGGGGACTATGGCTACACCTTC.

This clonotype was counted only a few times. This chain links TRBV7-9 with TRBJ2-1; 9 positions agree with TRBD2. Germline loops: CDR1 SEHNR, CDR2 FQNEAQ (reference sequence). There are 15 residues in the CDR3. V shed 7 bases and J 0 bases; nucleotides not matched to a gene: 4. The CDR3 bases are TGTGCCAGCAACCCTAGCGGGACCTCCTACAATGAGCAGTTCTTC. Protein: CASNPSGTSYNEQFF.

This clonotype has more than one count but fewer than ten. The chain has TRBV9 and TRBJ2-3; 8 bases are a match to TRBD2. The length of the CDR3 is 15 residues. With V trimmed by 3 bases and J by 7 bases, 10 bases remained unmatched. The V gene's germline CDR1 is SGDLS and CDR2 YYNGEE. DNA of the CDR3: TGTGCCAGCAGCGGTGGTAGCGGGACGTCCAATACGCAGTATTTT. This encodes CASSGGSGTSNTQYF.